This T cell receptor (beta chain) was sequenced for a study of blood T cells in healthy people across ages. The wider study: Template-switching capture recovered about one barcoded beta molecule per two T cells. General study results and limits: As age increased, TCR beta diversity per million T cells fell in a roughly linear fashion. Whereas aged donors had fewer naive CD4+ cells, long-lived donors had more of them and higher diversity.

The CDR3 spans 15 residues. V lost 2 bases to trimming and J lost 5 bases, with 13 bases between them. Germline lookup yields CDR1 MNHEY and CDR2 SMNVEV (reference sequence). For the second PCR, which ran for roughly 7 to 11 cycles, a sample-barcoded 5' primer and a J-beta primer mix were used. Every sample gave at least 2.5 million paired-end reads containing CDR3. TCRdb re-called the 5' RACE reads through MiXCR, storing one row per CDR3 protein. This sample yields about 1.5 million distinct CDR3 sequences, of which approximately 39% are seen a single time; roughly 3.7% belongs to the top ten. About this clonotype: Its antigen is undetermined.

The source is a woman aged 18-35 years in good health. V usage is TRBV27 and J usage is TRBJ1-5; D is unclear. Sequencing input: blood. The CDR3 loop reads CASSLGSGIDQPQHF. CDR3 in DNA: TGTGCCAGCAGTTTAGGGTCCGGAATCGATCAGCCCCAGCATTTT.